This TCR beta chain was recorded in a study of monozygotic twins with inflammatory bowel disease. Study-level results: Cells of different T cell subtypes could not be told apart.

Template switching was used to attach UMIs, which incorporated a 6-nucleotide sample barcode. Reanalyzing the 5' RACE reads, TCRdb keeps one entry per CDR3 protein, without DNA. This repertoire comprises approximately 400,000 distinct CDR3 sequences; its ten largest clones make up around 2.5%. To note about this clonotype: The antigen is unknown.

Isolation of total RNA was performed on whole blood, with no prior T cell sorting. Germline V lookup: CDR1 SGHRS, CDR2 YFSETQ. The CDR3 is 14 amino acids. The sample consisted of blood. The clonotype was recovered from a human donor with ulcerative colitis or Crohn's disease, or a healthy co-twin of an affected twin (not recorded which). This chain links TRBV5-1 with TRBJ2-1. The chain's CDR3 is CASSLAGMGNEQFF. The full variable domain, in which reference TRBV5-1 and TRBJ2-1 provide the parts outside the CDR3, is KAGVTQTPRYLIKTRGQQVTLSCSPISGHRSVSWYQQTPGQGLQFLFEYFSETQRNKGNFPGRFSGRQFSNSRSEMNVSTLELGDSALYLCASSLAGMGNEQFFGPGTRLTVL.